The entry below describes one TCR beta chain. Losses at the gene ends were 5 bases for V and 2 bases for J; bases not matched to a gene: 8. Per the germline V gene, CDR1 is SGHTA and CDR2 is FQGTGA. The CDR3 covers 16 residues. This entry comes from a study of blood T cell repertoires in COVID-19. Study-wide background: PBMCs, B-cell-depleted T cells, or T cells were the source of the cDNA or gDNA that made up the material.

Generated by immunoSEQ multiplex PCR, the TCRdb table keeps only in-frame clones and is missing some. Here the sample spans approximately 160,000 clones, approximately 81% being singletons. Patients of the Seattle cohort, enrolled during active infection, were followed longitudinally. The TCR originated in an older woman with COVID-19, enrolled during active disease. The chain joins TRBV7-3 to TRBJ1-1; 10 bases align to TRBD1. The material sequenced was peripheral blood. The DNA of the CDR3 is TGTGCCAGCAGCACAGCCGGGACAGGGGCTAACACTGAAGCTTTCTTT. Translation: CASSTAGTGANTEAFF.